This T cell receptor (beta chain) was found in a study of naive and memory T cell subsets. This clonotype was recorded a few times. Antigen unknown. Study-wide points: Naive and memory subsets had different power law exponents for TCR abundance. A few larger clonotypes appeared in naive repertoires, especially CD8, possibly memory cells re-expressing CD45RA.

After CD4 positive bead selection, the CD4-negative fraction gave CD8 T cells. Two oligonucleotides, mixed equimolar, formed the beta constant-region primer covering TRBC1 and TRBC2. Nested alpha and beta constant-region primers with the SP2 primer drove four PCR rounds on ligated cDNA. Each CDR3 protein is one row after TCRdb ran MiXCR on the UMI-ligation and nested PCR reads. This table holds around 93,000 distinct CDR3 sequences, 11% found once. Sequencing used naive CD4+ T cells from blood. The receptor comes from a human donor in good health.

Here the CDR3 DNA reads TGCAGCGACTCACACAATCGGGAAACCTACGAGCAGTACTTC. Amino acids: CSDSHNRETYEQYF. The chain couples TRBV20-1 to TRBJ2-7, with TRBD2 as a possible D gene (5 bases). The germline gives CDR1 DFQATT, CDR2 SNEGSKA (reference sequence). The CDR3 consists of 14 residues.